These 8 T cell receptor beta chains were sequenced from one sample in a study of cytomegalovirus exposure and HLA in healthy donors. Use of 60 Vbeta and 13 Jbeta primers characterized the PCR. TCRdb's copy holds only in-frame clones and misses some; the assay was immunoSEQ multiplex PCR. The table has 250,000 to 350,000 clones, roughly 80% seen once. Sample: PBMCs. The receptor source for this set is a girl aged 2-9 years in good health and CMV-seronegative.

V gene TRBV27 combines with J gene TRBJ1-6, with D possibly matching TRBD1 (5 bases). The germline V gene has CDR1 MNHEY and CDR2 SMNVEV (reference sequence). V was pared by 6 bases and J by 8 bases, with 14 bases between. CDR3 length equals 14 residues. The CDR3 region has the DNA TGTGCCAGCAGGTCCCGACAGCGTGATTCACCCCTCCACTTT. Its translation is CASRSRQRDSPLHF.

The rearrangement uses TRBV5-1 and TRBJ2-7, with D possibly being TRBD2 (5 bases). V dropped 7 bases and J dropped 6 bases, with 23 bases sitting between them. This CDR3 is 15 amino acids long. In germline, CDR1 is SGHRS, CDR2 YFSETQ. Here the CDR3 reads CASASHLASGGEQYF. In DNA, the CDR3 is TGCGCCAGCGCCAGTCACCTAGCCTCAGGTGGCGAGCAGTACTTC.

CDR3 coding DNA: TGTGCCAGCTCTCCGAGGACAGGGGGCCGAGAAGCTTTCTTT. Translation gives CASSPRTGGREAFF. The chain is built from TRBV18 and TRBJ1-1; 11 bases map to TRBD1. The length of the CDR3 is 14 residues. V was pared by 6 bases and J by 8 bases, with 8 bases of the junction left unmatched. Germline CDR1 and CDR2: KGHSH and LQKENI. Complete variable domain (other parts from reference TRBV18 and TRBJ1-1): NAGVMQNPRHLVRRRGQEARLRCSPMKGHSHVYWYRQLPEEGLKFMVYLQKENIIDESGMPKERFSAEFPKEGPSILRIQQVVRGDSAAYFCASSPRTGGREAFFGQGTRLTVV.

V is TRBV30 and J is TRBJ1-5, with 8 bases lining up with TRBD1. The V gene end was trimmed by 0 bases and the J gene end by 6 bases; junction bases not matched to a gene: 7. The germline V gene has CDR1 GTSNPN and CDR2 SVGIG (reference sequence). The CDR3 has 15 amino acids. CDR3 in DNA: TGTGCCTGGAGTGTAAAGCAGGGGGCTGGTCAGCCCCAGCATTTT. It encodes CAWSVKQGAGQPQHF.

This clone was found once. The J gene is TRBJ2-4, the V gene TRBV7-9; 8 nucleotides line up with TRBD1. CDR3 size: 15 residues. J lost 0 bases, V lost 7 bases, and 5 bases had no gene match. The germline V gene encodes CDR1 SEHNR and CDR2 FQNEAQ (reference sequence). The CDR3: CASINRGLAKNIQYF. The CDR3 DNA is TGTGCCAGCATAAACAGGGGGTTAGCCAAAAACATTCAGTACTTC.

Note on this clone: The junction departs from germline at one end; a sequencing error may be responsible. The genes are TRBV7-9 and TRBJ2-7; tentatively, D is TRBD2 (5 bases). Germline-derived CDR1 and CDR2 are SEHNR and FQNEAQ (reference sequence). The CDR3 covers 13 residues. CDR3: CSSSRGGSGEQYF. Here the CDR3 DNA reads TGTTCCAGCAGCCGTGGAGGCTCGGGAGAGCAGTACTTC.

This chain connects TRBV4-1 to TRBJ2-6, with D unresolved. The CDR3 totals 16 residues. The germline CDR1 and CDR2 sequences are MGHRA and YSYEKL. Trimming took 0 bases from V and 3 from J, leaving 9 bases between them. CDR3 residues: CASSQEAGLGANVLTF. DNA for the CDR3: TGCGCCAGCAGCCAAGAAGCTGGTCTTGGGGCCAACGTCCTGACTTTC.

V usage is TRBV18 and J usage is TRBJ2-1; TRBD1 is a possible D gene (5 bases). CDR3 length: 13 amino acids. V was shortened by 3 bases and J by 13 bases, with 16 bases between the two germline ends. CDR1 KGHSH and CDR2 LQKENI come from the germline V gene. This CDR3 reads CASSPRQPPRQFF. CDR3 coding DNA: TGTGCCAGCTCACCTAGACAGCCCCCGCGCCAGTTCTTC.